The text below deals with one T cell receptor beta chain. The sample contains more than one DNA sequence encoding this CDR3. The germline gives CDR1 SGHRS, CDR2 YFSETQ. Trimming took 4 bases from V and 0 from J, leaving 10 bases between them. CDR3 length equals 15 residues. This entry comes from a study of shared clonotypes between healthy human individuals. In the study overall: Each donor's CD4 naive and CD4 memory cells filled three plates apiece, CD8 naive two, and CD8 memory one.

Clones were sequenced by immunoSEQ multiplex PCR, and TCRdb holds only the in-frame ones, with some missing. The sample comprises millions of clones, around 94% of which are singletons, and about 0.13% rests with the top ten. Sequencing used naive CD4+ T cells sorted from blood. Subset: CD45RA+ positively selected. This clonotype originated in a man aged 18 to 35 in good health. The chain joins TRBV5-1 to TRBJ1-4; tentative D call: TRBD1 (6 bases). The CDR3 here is CASSLGGSTNEKLFF. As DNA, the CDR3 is TGCGCCAGCAGCCTTGGGGGCTCAACTAATGAAAAACTGTTTTTT.